These 17 T cell receptor beta chains were all obtained from the same sample, sequenced in a study of response to subunit inactivated influenza vaccine. Via MiXCR, TCRdb re-called the RT-PCR reads, giving one row per CDR3 protein. The profile shows roughly 710,000 distinct CDR3 sequences, roughly 15% of them singletons. The sample in question was PBMCs from blood, obtained around 15 days before vaccination. The receptor source for this set is a man in his forties or fifties who received an inactivated influenza vaccine.

The chain has TRBV24-1 and TRBJ2-3; D unclear. V lost 3 bases to trimming and J lost 0 bases, with 12 bases between them. The CDR3 is 16 residues long. CDR1 and CDR2 from the germline V gene are KGHDR and SFDVKD. The CDR3 reads CATSDQSRSSTDTQYF. CDR3 DNA sequence: TGTGCCACCAGTGATCAGTCTAGAAGTAGCACAGATACGCAGTATTTT.

CDR3 sequence reads: CASSQDRGRGEQYF. In nucleotides, the CDR3 is TGTGCCAGCAGCCAGGACAGGGGGCGAGGCGAGCAGTACTTC. The chain has TRBV3-1 and TRBJ2-7, with 11 bases that match TRBD1. Germline-derived CDR1 and CDR2 are LGHDT and YNNKEL (reference sequence). This CDR3 contains 14 residues. With V trimmed by 3 bases and J by 6 bases, 4 bases remained unmatched.

This clonotype occurred a few times. The J gene is TRBJ2-5, the V gene TRBV18; D possibly corresponds to TRBD1 (5 bases). CDR1 is KGHSH and CDR2 is LQKENI in the germline V gene. The CDR3 is 15 amino acids. The V gene lost 0 bases and the J gene lost 2 bases, with 10 bases spanning the gap. The CDR3 DNA follows: TGTGCCAGCTCACCACCTCAGGGATTACAAGAGACCCAGTACTTC. Encoded protein: CASSPPQGLQETQYF.

This clonotype turned up a few times. The CDR3 DNA is TGCGCCAGCGGAACAGGGGAATCTTTCCCCTACAATGAGCAGTTCTTC. It translates to CASGTGESFPYNEQFF. This sequence joins TRBV5-1 and TRBJ2-1; 7 nucleotides line up with TRBD1. Germline lookup yields CDR1 SGHRS and CDR2 YFSETQ. The V segment lost 7 bases and the J segment 2 bases; nucleotides outside the gene matches: 12. The CDR3 consists of 16 residues.

This clonotype was seen a handful of times. CDR3 sequence reads: CASSFRDRNSPLHF. CDR3 nucleotide sequence: TGTGCCAGCAGCTTCCGGGACAGAAATTCACCCCTCCACTTT. The chain recombines TRBV7-9 with TRBJ1-6; TRBD1 matches 7 bases. Germline values: CDR1 SEHNR, CDR2 FQNEAQ (reference sequence). Trimming took 3 bases from V and 7 from J; bases not matched to a gene: 3. The CDR3 is 14 amino acids.

V usage is TRBV28 and J usage is TRBJ1-5, with 9 bases identical to TRBD1. This CDR3 spans 16 amino acids. The J segment lost 1 base and the V segment lost 3 bases, leaving 4 bases of the junction unmatched. Germline V lookup: CDR1 MDHEN, CDR2 SYDVKM. CDR3 protein: CASSFAGQGSNQPQHF. In nucleotides, the CDR3 is TGTGCCAGCAGTTTTGCGGGACAGGGCAGCAATCAGCCCCAGCATTTT.

The genes are TRBV28 and TRBJ2-1; D may be TRBD1 (6 bases). The V end lost 7 bases, the J end lost 7 bases, and 17 bases lay between the germline ends. This CDR3 spans 14 amino acids. Germline values: CDR1 MDHEN, CDR2 SYDVKM. The CDR3 loop is CASKAGALRNEQFF. The CDR3, as DNA: TGTGCCAGCAAGGCAGGGGCCCTTCGGAATGAGCAGTTCTTC.

There are a few counts of this clonotype. The J gene is TRBJ2-1, the V gene TRBV7-9, with 10 positions matching TRBD1. Per germline, CDR1 SEHNR and CDR2 FQNEAQ (reference sequence). Trimming at V came to 2 bases and at J to 8 bases, leaving 6 bases not matched to a gene. The CDR3 sequence is 15 residues long. The DNA of the CDR3 is TGTGCCAGCAGCTTATCAGTGACAGGGGGCTATGAGCAGTTCTTC. It yields the protein CASSLSVTGGYEQFF.

Worth noting for this clonotype: Possible read error: a much larger clone is one base away. The gene calls are TRBV12-3 or TRBV12-4 and TRBJ2-1; TRBD1 is a possible D gene (5 bases). The CDR3 spans 12 residues. Trimming left V 10 bases short and J 2 bases short, with 9 bases between. Written as DNA, the CDR3 is TGTGCCACCGCGGACACCTACAATGAGCAGTTCTTC. Translating gives CATADTYNEQFF.

The rearrangement uses TRBV6-1 and TRBJ1-5; unclear D gene. CDR1 and CDR2 from the germline V gene are MNHNS and SASEGT. This CDR3 has 12 residues. Trimming pared 7 bases from V and 3 bases from J, leaving 7 bases between. CDR3 in DNA: TGTGCCAGCAACCAAATCAATCAGCCCCAGCATTTT. It translates to CASNQINQPQHF.

This clonotype was counted ten times or more. This chain uses TRBV5-1 with TRBJ2-1; 7 nucleotides align to TRBD2. The CDR3 runs 13 residues. Per germline, CDR1 SGHRS and CDR2 YFSETQ. V shed 5 bases, J shed 5 bases, and the junction held 4 bases outside the gene matches. Here the CDR3 DNA reads TGCGCCAGCAGAGTTGCGGGGGACAATGAGCAGTTCTTC. Protein product: CASRVAGDNEQFF.

This clonotype was picked up a small number of times. J is TRBJ2-1 and V is TRBV6-5; D gene uncertain. Germline CDR1 and CDR2: MNHEY and SVGAGI. The germline V and J ends were trimmed by 2 bases and 10 bases, with 6 bases remaining between them. This CDR3 region has 11 residues. The DNA for the CDR3 is TGTGCCAGCAGTTACCGGCAGGAGCAGTTCTTC. Protein product: CASSYRQEQFF.

V is TRBV5-1 and J is TRBJ2-1; weak D call: TRBD1 (6 bases). This CDR3 comprises 15 residues. V lost 2 bases, J lost 6 bases, and 15 bases lay in between. CDR1 and CDR2 from the germline V gene are SGHRS and YFSETQ. CDR3 DNA sequence: TGCGCCAGCAGCTTTTACAGGGAGTCCGGCAATGAGCAGTTCTTC. Amino acid sequence: CASSFYRESGNEQFF.

This clonotype was seen ten or more times. The CDR3 nucleotides are TGTGCCAGCAGCTTAGAGCGGAGACCCAATGAGCAGTTCTTC. Translated, it gives CASSLERRPNEQFF. The V call is TRBV11-3, the J call TRBJ2-1; D call uncertain. Germline V gives CDR1 SGHNT, CDR2 YENEEA. The V end lost 0 bases, the J end lost 6 bases, and 9 bases lay between the germline ends. CDR3 size: 14 residues. Full variable domain (rest looked up from reference TRBV11-3 and TRBJ2-1): EAGVVQSPRYKIIEKKQPVAFWCNPISGHNTLYWYLQNLGQGPELLIRYENEEAVDDSQLPKDRFSAERLKGVDSTLKIQPAELGDSAVYLCASSLERRPNEQFFGPGTRLTVL.

The genes are TRBV12-3 or TRBV12-4 and TRBJ1-3; D gene unclear. This CDR3 is 15 amino acids long. V was clipped by 6 bases and J by 2 bases, with 14 bases between them. The CDR3 sequence is CASSPVLGAGNTIYF. In nucleotides, the CDR3 is TGTGCCAGCAGCCCCGTGCTGGGAGCTGGAAACACCATATATTTT.

This clonotype has more than one count but fewer than ten. V is TRBV7-2 and J is TRBJ2-1; 10 positions agree with TRBD2. CDR1 and CDR2 (germline): SGHTA, FQGNSA. V lost 5 bases and J lost 10; bases outside the gene matches: 8. The CDR3 sequence is 14 residues long. CDR3 in DNA: TGTGCCAGCAGCCCGGGACTAGCGACCTGGGAGCAGTTCTTC. Translation gives CASSPGLATWEQFF. Full variable domain (missing parts from reference TRBV7-2 and TRBJ2-1): GAGVSQSPSNKVTEKGKDVELRCDPISGHTALYWYRQSLGQGLEFLIYFQGNSAPDKSGLPSDRFSAERTGGSVSTLTIQRTQQEDSAVYLCASSPGLATWEQFFGPGTRLTVL.

This clonotype was seen many times. The chain has TRBV7-8 and TRBJ2-3; D may be TRBD2 (6 bases). V was shortened by 1 base and J by 5 bases, with 10 bases between the two germline ends. Germline V gene sequence: CDR1 SGHVS, CDR2 FQNEAQ. The CDR3 consists of 14 residues. CDR3 residues: CASSLGGVGDTQYF. Here the CDR3 DNA reads TGTGCCAGCAGCTTAGGGGGGGTGGGAGATACGCAGTATTTT.